This T cell receptor beta chain derives from a study of CD8+CD57+ T cells in acquired aplastic anemia. The CDR3 covers 12 residues. Trimming cost V 5 bases and J 5 bases, with 9 bases left between them. The germline V gene has CDR1 KGHDR and CDR2 SFDVKD. This clonotype was counted many times. Its antigen is unidentified. Study-wide points: In common between the patients and the controls were nearly 30 CD8+ CDR3 sequences.

Using genomic DNA as the template, TCR beta VDJ and CDR3 profiling was carried out. Each CDR3 protein gets one entry after TCRdb re-called the reads with MiXCR. Of about 110,000 distinct CDR3 sequences in the sample, approximately 48% were seen once. This TCR was sampled from a human donor in good health, serving as a control. The chain has TRBV24-1 and TRBJ2-7, with no clear D. The sample comprised sorted CD4+, CD8+, or CD8+CD57+ T cells (not recorded which) from PBMCs. The CDR3 bases are TGTGCCACCAGTGCAGGAATCCACGAGCAGTACTTC. Its protein is CATSAGIHEQYF.